Below, 7 T cell receptor beta chains from the same sample are listed, as sequenced in a study of blood T cell repertoires in COVID-19. Assay used: immunoSEQ multiplex PCR; TCRdb lists only in-frame clones, some missing. The table records around 700,000 clones, about nine tenths of them present only once. Material for sequencing was peripheral blood. The receptors were sampled from a woman between 18 and 30 years old with acute or convalescent COVID-19.

This chain uses TRBV4-1 with TRBJ1-2; 11 bases line up with TRBD1. The germline V gene has CDR1 MGHRA and CDR2 YSYEKL. V lost 0 bases to trimming and J lost 4 bases; unmatched junction nucleotides: 7. This CDR3 spans 17 amino acids. The CDR3 sequence is CASSQDRGQGVIYGYTF. In DNA, the CDR3 is TGCGCCAGCAGCCAAGATCGGGGACAGGGGGTTATCTATGGCTACACCTTC.

The CDR3 region is CASSLAGPGGGPHF. The CDR3 DNA reads TGTGCCAGCAGCTTAGCCGGACCTGGGGGGGGGCCCCACTTT. The rearrangement joins TRBV11-2 to TRBJ1-6; a possible D gene is TRBD1 (6 bases). The CDR3 is 14 residues long. The V and J ends lost 1 base and 18 bases respectively, with 19 bases between them. CDR1 and CDR2 from the germline V gene are SGHAT and FQNNGV.

The chain is built from TRBV27 and TRBJ2-3; maybe TRBD1 (5 bases). Per the germline V gene, CDR1 is MNHEY and CDR2 is SMNVEV (reference sequence). Between the trimmed V and J ends, which lost 2 bases and 2 bases, there was a span of 11 bases. The CDR3 is made up of 15 amino acids. As DNA, the CDR3 is TGTGCCAGCAGTTTACGACAGACACCCACAGATACGCAGTATTTT. Residues: CASSLRQTPTDTQYF.

This clone is a singleton in its sample. The final CDR3 position lacks the conserved phenylalanine or tryptophan, pointing to a likely read error. Because the CDR3's place on the DNA is in doubt, the DNA is left out and the CDR3 is given as listed by TCRdb. This chain connects TRBV30 to TRBJ1-1; no DNA check was done on the table's D call, TRBD1. The CDR3 length equals 11 residues, ends included. The germline V gene has CDR1 GTSNPN and CDR2 SVGIG (reference sequence). This chain's CDR3 is CAWSANSDSIL.

This chain joins TRBV27 and TRBJ1-6, with D tentatively TRBD1 (5 bases). Trimming took 6 bases from V and 9 from J, leaving 18 bases between them. CDR1 and CDR2 from the germline V gene are MNHEY and SMNVEV (reference sequence). The CDR3 runs to 15 residues. As DNA, the CDR3 is TGTGCCAGCAGAGCCCGGGGCGCGGGAGTTTCACCCCTCCACTTT. Translated, it gives CASRARGAGVSPLHF.

The rearrangement uses TRBV11-3 and TRBJ2-7, with D uncertain. The germline V gene encodes CDR1 SGHNT and CDR2 YENEEA. CDR3 length equals 12 residues. V shed 0 bases and J shed 5 bases, with 5 bases lying between them. The CDR3 DNA reads as TGTGCCAGCAGCTTAGATCCCAACGAGCAGTACTTC. The encoded protein is CASSLDPNEQYF.

The rearrangement uses TRBV6-5 and TRBJ1-1; D is uncertain. Germline V CDR1 and CDR2: MNHEY, SVGAGI. CDR3 length equals 14 residues. V lost 0 bases and J 3 bases, leaving 8 bases between the germline ends. DNA of the CDR3: TGTGCCAGCAGTTACTCGGCCTTGCACACTGAAGCTTTCTTT. Protein sequence: CASSYSALHTEAFF.